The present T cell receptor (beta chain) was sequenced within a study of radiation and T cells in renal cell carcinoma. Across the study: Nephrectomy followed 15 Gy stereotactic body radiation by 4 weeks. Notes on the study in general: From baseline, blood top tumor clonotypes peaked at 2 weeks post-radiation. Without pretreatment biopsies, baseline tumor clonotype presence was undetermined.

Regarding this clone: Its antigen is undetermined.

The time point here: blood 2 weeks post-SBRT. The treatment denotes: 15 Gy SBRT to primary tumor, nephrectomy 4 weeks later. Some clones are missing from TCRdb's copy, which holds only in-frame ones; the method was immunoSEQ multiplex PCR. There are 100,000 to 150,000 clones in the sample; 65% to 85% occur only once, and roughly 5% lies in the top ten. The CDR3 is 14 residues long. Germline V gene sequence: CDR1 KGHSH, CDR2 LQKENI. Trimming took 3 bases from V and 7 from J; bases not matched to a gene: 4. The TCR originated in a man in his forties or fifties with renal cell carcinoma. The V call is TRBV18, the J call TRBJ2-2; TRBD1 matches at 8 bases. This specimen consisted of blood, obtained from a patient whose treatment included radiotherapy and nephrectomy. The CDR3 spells CASSPRTGRGELFF. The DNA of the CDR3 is TGTGCCAGCTCACCCAGGACAGGGCGCGGGGAGCTGTTTTTT.